This TCR beta chain was identified in a study of chemoradiotherapy in HPV16-positive cancers. Looking at the study overall: Candidate HPV-specific T-cell clones and common TCR motifs came from functional assays in a couple of HPV16-positive patients.

The CDR3 is 13 amino acids. Germline-derived CDR1 and CDR2 are SGDLS and YYNGEE. V was pared by 5 bases and J by 5 bases, with 3 bases of the junction left unmatched. The study's findings and limits: Functional assays defining HPV-specific T cells used only two HPV16-positive patients. Non-HPV-specific T cells did not expand in tumors during treatment, whereas candidate HPV-specific clones and E7-related motifs did.

This clone has more than one count but fewer than ten. The antigen is undetermined. Method: immunoSEQ multiplex PCR; TCRdb's copy keeps in-frame clones and lacks some. The table lists about 4,400 clones, 55% to 75% of them singletons. Specimen: tumor tissue, collected from a patient who underwent chemoradiotherapy. The TCR was taken from a human donor with HPV-associated anogenital cancer. The chain combines TRBV9 with TRBJ2-1; 8 bases are shared with TRBD1. The CDR3 DNA reads TGTGCCAGCAGGCAGGGGGCTGACAATGAGCAGTTCTTC. Its translation: CASRQGADNEQFF.